This T cell receptor (beta chain) was identified during a study of cytomegalovirus exposure and HLA in healthy donors. This clone showed up just a few times. Antigen: not known. Study results and limitations: In vitro testing confirmed three CMV-associated chains as specific for CMV antigens.

The germline gives CDR1 SGHDT, CDR2 YYEEEE. V dropped 1 base and J dropped 10; count of bases not matched to a gene: 6. The CDR3 is 15 residues long. This PCR relied on a set of 60 Vbeta primers and 13 Jbeta primers. The assay was immunoSEQ multiplex PCR, and TCRdb's table has in-frame clones only and misses some. The repertoire holds around 150,000 clones, with roughly 76% as singletons. The V call is TRBV5-6, the J call TRBJ2-1; 12 nucleotides agree with TRBD2. The origin of this receptor is a man aged 18 to 29 in good health and CMV-seronegative. The sample taken for sequencing was PBMCs. For the CDR3, the DNA is TGTGCCAGCAGCTTGTCACTAGCGGGGGGAGGGGAGCAGTTCTTC. The encoded protein is CASSLSLAGGGEQFF.